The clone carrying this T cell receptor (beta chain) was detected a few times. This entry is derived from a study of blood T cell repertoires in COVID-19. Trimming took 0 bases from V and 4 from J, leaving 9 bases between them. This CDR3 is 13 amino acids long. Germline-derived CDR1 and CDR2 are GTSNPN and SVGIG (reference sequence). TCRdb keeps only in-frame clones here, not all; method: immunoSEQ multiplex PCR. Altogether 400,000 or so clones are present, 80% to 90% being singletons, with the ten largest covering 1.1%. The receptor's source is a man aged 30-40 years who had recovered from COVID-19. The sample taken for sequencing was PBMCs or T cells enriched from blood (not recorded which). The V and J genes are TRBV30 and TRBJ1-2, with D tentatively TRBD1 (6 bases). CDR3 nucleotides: TGTGCCTGGAGTGTGGGGGGGCCCTATGGCTACACCTTC. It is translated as CAWSVGGPYGYTF.